The source of this T cell receptor beta chain is a study of shared clonotypes between healthy human individuals. Turning to this clone: Its antigen remains unidentified.

TCRdb keeps only in-frame clones here, not all; method: immunoSEQ multiplex PCR. The sample shows approximately 180,000 clones, around 93% of them seen only once. General study results and limits: Across subsets, estimated richness was generally greater for naive than for memory populations. Clonotypes shared by all four sorted-subset donors had higher generation probabilities than non-shared clonotypes.

CDR1 is ENHRY, CDR2 SYGVKD, per germline. V was pared by 8 bases and J by 3 bases, with 11 bases between. The CDR3 is made up of 12 amino acids. The sequenced material came from naive CD4+ T cells sorted from blood. Subset: CD45RA+ positively selected. This receptor was obtained from a woman aged 25-40 years in good health. The V gene is TRBV10-3, the J gene TRBJ2-7; D is possibly TRBD2 (5 bases). This CDR3 is CAIGLADYEQYF. Written as DNA, the CDR3 is TGTGCCATCGGTCTAGCTGACTACGAGCAGTACTTC.